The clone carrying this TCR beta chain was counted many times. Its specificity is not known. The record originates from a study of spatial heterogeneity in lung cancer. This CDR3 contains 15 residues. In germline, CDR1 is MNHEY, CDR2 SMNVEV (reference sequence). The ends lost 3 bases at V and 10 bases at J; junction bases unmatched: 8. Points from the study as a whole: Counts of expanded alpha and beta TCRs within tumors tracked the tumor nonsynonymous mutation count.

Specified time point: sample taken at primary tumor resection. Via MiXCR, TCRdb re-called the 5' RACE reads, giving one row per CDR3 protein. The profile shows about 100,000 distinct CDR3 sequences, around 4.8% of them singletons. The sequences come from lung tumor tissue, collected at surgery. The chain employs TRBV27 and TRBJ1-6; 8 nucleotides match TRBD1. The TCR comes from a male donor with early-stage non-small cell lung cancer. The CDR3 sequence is CASSFVSGGGSPLHF. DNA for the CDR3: TGTGCCAGCAGTTTCGTATCAGGGGGCGGCTCACCCCTCCACTTT.